This TCR beta chain was documented in a study of CD8 T cells in Susac syndrome. The CDR3 covers 17 residues. With 7 bases removed from V and 4 bases from J, the gap between germline ends came to 25 bases. Germline V lookup: CDR1 MNHNS, CDR2 SASEGT. Those who served as multiple sclerosis controls were treatment-naive patients with stable or active relapsing-remitting disease. In contrast to the negatively isolated CD8+ and CD4+ T cells, TEMRA cells were FACS-enriched. Random hexamers were used to reverse transcribe roughly 0.5 to 1 ug of RNA. The TCR beta CDR3 was amplified by immunoSEQ multiplex PCR across 54 Vbeta, 13 Jbeta. TCRdb analysed the immunoSEQ multiplex PCR reads with MiXCR anew, one entry per CDR3 protein. The sample yields 300,000 to 350,000 distinct CDR3 sequences, about 91% seen once.

The sequence was obtained from a human donor with multiple sclerosis. The sequencing sample was made of CD4+ T cells from PBMCs. The gene calls are TRBV6-1 and TRBJ1-1; weak D call: TRBD1 (5 bases). Here the CDR3 reads CASTEGIRQGGLTEAFF. In DNA form, the CDR3 reads TGTGCCAGCACCGAGGGAATACGGCAGGGTGGGCTCACTGAAGCTTTCTTT.